This T cell receptor beta chain was recovered during a study of blood T cell repertoires in COVID-19. Clones were sequenced by immunoSEQ multiplex PCR, and TCRdb holds only the in-frame ones, with some missing. Counted here are 100,000 to 110,000 clones, about nine tenths occurring once; the ten biggest clones make up roughly 1.9%. Deletions cut 1 base from V and 2 bases from J, with 5 bases between. Germline CDR1 and CDR2: MNHNS and SASEGT. The CDR3 has 13 amino acids. The sequenced sample was peripheral blood. The V call is TRBV6-1, the J call TRBJ1-2, with D unresolved. This sequence originates from a man over 45 with active COVID-19. The CDR3 protein is CASSEGGNYGYTF. CDR3 nucleotides: TGTGCCAGCAGTGAAGGCGGAAACTATGGCTACACCTTC.